The 8 T cell receptor beta chains below all came from one sample that was sequenced in a study of T cells after posttransplantation cyclophosphamide. The assay was immunoSEQ multiplex PCR, and TCRdb's table has in-frame clones only and misses some. The table lists fewer than 40,000 clones, no singletons, with roughly 4.3% in the top ten. Source material: PBMCs. The receptors derive from a woman in her fifties or sixties in good health and a related stem cell transplant donor.

This clone was counted at least ten times. V and J are TRBV5-1 and TRBJ2-1, with a weak D call TRBD2 (6 bases). V gave up 2 bases and J gave up 3 bases, with 9 bases separating them. This CDR3 is 14 amino acids long. Germline CDR1 SGHRS, CDR2 YFSETQ. The chain's CDR3 is CASSLTGDYNEQFF. The CDR3 coding sequence is TGCGCCAGCAGCTTAACGGGGGACTACAATGAGCAGTTCTTC.

Ten or more counts support this clone. This rearrangement joins TRBV28 to TRBJ1-3; 8 bases fit TRBD1. Germline CDR1 is MDHEN and CDR2 is SYDVKM. V was clipped by 4 bases and J by 4 bases; unmatched bases: 3. The CDR3 has 14 amino acids. The CDR3 DNA is TGTGCCAGCAGTTCCGGGACAGGCGGAAACACCATATATTTT. Translated, it gives CASSSGTGGNTIYF.

This clone was observed at least ten times. This rearrangement joins TRBV5-4 to TRBJ2-2, with D perhaps matching TRBD2 (6 bases). V was clipped by 0 bases and J by 2 bases, with 14 bases between them. This CDR3 has 17 residues. Germline CDR1 and CDR2: SGHNT and YYREEE (reference sequence). This CDR3 is CASSLDRRRANTGELFF. As DNA, the CDR3 is TGTGCCAGCAGCTTGGACCGACGGAGGGCAAACACCGGGGAGCTGTTTTTT.

This clone was recorded at least ten times. The V gene is TRBV27, the J gene TRBJ2-6; maybe TRBD1 (6 bases). The germline CDR1 and CDR2 sequences are MNHEY and SMNVEV (reference sequence). CDR3 length: 21 amino acids. V lost 6 bases, J lost 0 bases, and 27 bases lay in between. DNA of the CDR3: TGTGCCAGCAGGCAAACCCCCTCCGGGACACGCTTAGGCTCTGGGGCCAACGTCCTGACTTTC. As protein: CASRQTPSGTRLGSGANVLTF.

The sample holds many counts of this clone. The V call is TRBV7-9, the J call TRBJ1-4; the D gene is possibly TRBD1 (6 bases). Trimming shortened V by 3 bases and J by 5 bases, and 13 bases separated the two germline ends. The CDR3 loop spans 15 amino acids. Germline CDR1 reads SEHNR; CDR2 reads FQNEAQ (reference sequence). Here the CDR3 reads CASSLNREGNEKLFF. CDR3 DNA: TGTGCCAGCAGCTTGAACAGGGAAGGGAATGAAAAACTGTTTTTT.

This clone was counted ten times or more. The chain has TRBV5-6 and TRBJ1-5; TRBD1 matches 7 bases. Germline CDR1 reads SGHDT; CDR2 reads YYEEEE. The CDR3 totals 18 residues. The V and J ends lost 0 bases and 2 bases, in that order; junction bases with no gene match: 11. The CDR3 DNA follows: TGTGCCAGCAGCTTGGCCGGTGACAGGGCCCTTGGCAATCAGCCCCAGCATTTT. Its translation is CASSLAGDRALGNQPQHF. The full variable domain, rest sourced from reference TRBV5-6 and TRBJ1-5, is DAGVTQSPTHLIKTRGQQVTLRCSPKSGHDTVSWYQQALGQGPQFIFQYYEEEERQRGNFPDRFSGHQFPNYSSELNVNALLLGDSALYLCASSLAGDRALGNQPQHFGDGTRLSIL.

This clone has at least ten counts. V and J are TRBV5-1 and TRBJ2-5; 14 nucleotides agree with TRBD2. Germline CDR1 and CDR2: SGHRS and YFSETQ. The CDR3 has 16 residues. Trimming took 3 bases from V and 1 from J; bases not matched to a gene: 2. DNA of the CDR3: TGCGCCAGCAGCTACGGGACTAGCGGGGGCCAAGAGACCCAGTACTTC. It is translated as CASSYGTSGGQETQYF.

This clone was detected ten times or more. The genes are TRBV19 and TRBJ2-1; 8 bases map to TRBD1. Germline values: CDR1 LNHDA, CDR2 SQIVND (reference sequence). CDR3 size: 15 residues. V shed 7 bases, J shed 0 bases, and the junction held 5 bases outside the gene matches. The chain's CDR3 is CASTRQGASYNEQFF. The CDR3 coding sequence is TGTGCCAGTACACGGCAGGGGGCCTCCTACAATGAGCAGTTCTTC.